Sequencing of this T cell receptor beta chain was carried out in a study of early T cells in non-severe SARS-CoV-2 infection. This clonotype was detected only a few times. TCRdb called the 5' RACE reads again in MiXCR, with one record for every CDR3 protein. The table shows about 110,000 distinct CDR3 sequences, with 12% occurring only once. This CDR3 has 15 amino acids. After removal of 1 base from V and 0 bases from J, the junction contained 0 bases not matched to a gene. The V gene's germline CDR1 is LGHDT and CDR2 YNNKEL (reference sequence). Sample: whole blood. The chain uses TRBV3-1 and TRBJ2-3, with 8 bases lining up with TRBD2. The clonotype comes from an adult who was a healthcare worker with PCR-confirmed SARS-CoV-2 infection or an uninfected control (not recorded which). For the CDR3, the DNA is TGTGCCAGCAGCCAAGCGGGGGGGAGCACAGATACGCAGTATTTT. Its translation: CASSQAGGSTDTQYF.